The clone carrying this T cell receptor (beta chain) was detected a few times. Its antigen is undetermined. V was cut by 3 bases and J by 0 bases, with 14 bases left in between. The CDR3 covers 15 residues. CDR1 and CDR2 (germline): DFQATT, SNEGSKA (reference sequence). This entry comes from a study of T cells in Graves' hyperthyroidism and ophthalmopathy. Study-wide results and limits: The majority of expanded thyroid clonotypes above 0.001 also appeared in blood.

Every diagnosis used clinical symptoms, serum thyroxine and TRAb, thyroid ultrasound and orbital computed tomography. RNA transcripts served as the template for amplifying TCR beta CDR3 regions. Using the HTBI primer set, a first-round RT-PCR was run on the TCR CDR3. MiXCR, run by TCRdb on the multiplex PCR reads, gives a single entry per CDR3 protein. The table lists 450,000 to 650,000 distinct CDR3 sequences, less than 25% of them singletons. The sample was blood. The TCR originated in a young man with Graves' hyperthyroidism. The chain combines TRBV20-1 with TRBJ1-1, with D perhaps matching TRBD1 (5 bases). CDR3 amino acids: CSASPQVGVNTEAFF. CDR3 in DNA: TGCAGTGCTAGCCCGCAGGTAGGGGTGAACACTGAAGCTTTCTTT.